The next 30 T cell receptor beta chains were all read from a single sample in a study of blood T cell repertoires in COVID-19. Data came from immunoSEQ multiplex PCR; TCRdb stores just in-frame clones and leaves some out. Of about 130,000 clones in the sample, around 86% were seen once. Specimen: peripheral blood. The receptors were sampled from a man aged 35 to 55 with active or convalescent COVID-19.

This clone was observed many times. The gene calls are TRBV6-5 and TRBJ1-2; TRBD1 is a possible D gene (6 bases). Germline lookup yields CDR1 MNHEY and CDR2 SVGAGI. Trimming took 8 bases from V and 5 from J, leaving 21 bases between them. The CDR3 is made up of 15 amino acids. The CDR3 bases are TGTGCCAGCGGGGGCAGGGTAGAGTCTCGGTATGGCTACACCTTC. Translation gives CASGGRVESRYGYTF.

The rearrangement uses TRBV9 and TRBJ2-7; possibly TRBD1 for D (6 bases). With 0 bases removed from V and 7 bases from J, the gap between germline ends came to 14 bases. Germline values: CDR1 SGDLS, CDR2 YYNGEE. CDR3 length: 14 amino acids. CDR3 sequence: CASSVGDTPREQYF. As DNA, the CDR3 is TGTGCCAGCAGCGTAGGGGACACCCCTCGAGAGCAGTACTTC.

As regards this clone: In the same sample, other DNA sequences code for this CDR3. The chain couples TRBV18 to TRBJ2-7; 9 nucleotides line up with TRBD1. The germline gives CDR1 KGHSH, CDR2 LQKENI. The CDR3 extends over 14 amino acids. V was clipped by 6 bases and J by 2 bases; unmatched bases: 5. Here the CDR3 reads CASSPGQGPYEQYF. CDR3 bases: TGTGCCAGCTCTCCGGGACAGGGTCCCTACGAGCAGTACTTC.

The chain employs TRBV5-1 and TRBJ2-1, with 9 bases matching TRBD2. Germline V lookup: CDR1 SGHRS, CDR2 YFSETQ. This CDR3 is built from 13 residues. Trimming at V came to 3 bases and at J to 6 bases, leaving 1 base not matched to a gene. DNA of the CDR3: TGCGCCAGCAGCTCTAGCGGGGTCAATGAGCAGTTCTTC. This sequence encodes CASSSSGVNEQFF.

This sequence joins TRBV11-2 and TRBJ1-1; D remains ambiguous. The germline V and J ends were trimmed by 3 bases and 1 base, with 12 bases remaining between them. Germline V gene sequence: CDR1 SGHAT, CDR2 FQNNGV. CDR3 length: 15 amino acids. Written as DNA, the CDR3 is TGTGCCAGCAGCTTTCAAATTGTCCCGAACACTGAAGCTTTCTTT. Its translation is CASSFQIVPNTEAFF.

V is TRBV4-3 and J is TRBJ2-3; D remains unclear. The V end lost 0 bases, the J end lost 8 bases, and 12 bases lay between the germline ends. The CDR3 spans 14 residues. Germline V gives CDR1 LGHNA, CDR2 YSLEER. The CDR3 bases are TGCGCCAGCAGCCAAGATCAACCCCCGGGTACGCAGTATTTT. As protein: CASSQDQPPGTQYF.

This clone has just a few counts. The rearrangement links TRBV9 to TRBJ2-1; 11 nucleotides match TRBD2. The CDR3 has 15 amino acids. Per the germline V gene, CDR1 is SGDLS and CDR2 is YYNGEE. With V trimmed by 0 bases and J by 6 bases, 2 bases remained unmatched. CDR3 coding DNA: TGTGCCAGCAGCGTAGTAGCGGGGGGGCTCAATGAGCAGTTCTTC. Its translation is CASSVVAGGLNEQFF.

CDR3 DNA sequence: TGCGCCAGCAGCCAACGCGGGGGGGACAATGAGCAGTTCTTC. It yields the protein CASSQRGGDNEQFF. The rearrangement uses TRBV4-3 and TRBJ2-1, with TRBD2 matching 9 bases. The CDR3 covers 14 residues. The V gene's germline CDR1 is LGHNA and CDR2 YSLEER. V lost 2 bases and J lost 5; bases outside the gene matches: 1.

This chain joins TRBV5-1 and TRBJ2-5; 7 bases are shared with TRBD2. This CDR3 region has 18 residues. With V trimmed by 7 bases and J by 0 bases, 18 bases remained unmatched. The germline V gene encodes CDR1 SGHRS and CDR2 YFSETQ. This CDR3 is CASAFHGEGPYYQETQYF. The CDR3 nucleotides read TGCGCCAGCGCCTTTCACGGGGAGGGGCCTTACTACCAAGAGACCCAGTACTTC.

V gene TRBV5-1 combines with J gene TRBJ2-5; 8 positions match TRBD2. The length of the CDR3 is 14 residues. With 2 bases clipped from V and 5 bases from J, the junction kept 5 bases outside the gene matches. The germline CDR1 and CDR2 sequences are SGHRS and YFSETQ. This CDR3 reads CASSLERGWETQYF. The CDR3 DNA follows: TGCGCCAGCAGCTTAGAGCGGGGGTGGGAGACCCAGTACTTC.

The CDR3 here is CASSPRVAGGNEQFF. CDR3 DNA sequence: TGTGCCAGCAGTCCCCGGGTAGCGGGGGGGAATGAGCAGTTCTTC. The chain recombines TRBV6-5 with TRBJ2-1; 11 bases are a match to TRBD2. Germline CDR1 and CDR2: MNHEY and SVGAGI. This CDR3 region has 15 residues. V dropped 5 bases and J dropped 7; count of bases not matched to a gene: 7.

The rearrangement joins TRBV5-5 to TRBJ1-5, with no clear D. V was cut by 4 bases and J by 2 bases, with 13 bases left in between. The CDR3 covers 15 residues. Germline CDR1 reads SGHKS; CDR2 reads YYEKEE (reference sequence). The CDR3 protein is CASSGEGGRNQPQHF. The CDR3 DNA is TGTGCCAGCAGCGGGGAGGGAGGACGCAATCAGCCCCAGCATTTT. The full variable domain, completed using reference TRBV5-5 and TRBJ1-5, is DAGVTQSPTHLIKTRGQQVTLRCSPISGHKSVSWYQQVLGQGPQFIFQYYEKEERGRGNFPDRFSARQFPNYSSELNVNALLLGDSALYLCASSGEGGRNQPQHFGDGTRLSIL.

The V call is TRBV19, the J call TRBJ1-4; no clear D gene. The CDR3 runs 13 residues. The germline gives CDR1 LNHDA, CDR2 SQIVND (reference sequence). Deletions cut 4 bases from V and 8 bases from J, with 11 bases between. The CDR3: CASSTPPAEKLFF. The CDR3 nucleotides read TGTGCCAGTAGTACACCCCCCGCGGAAAAACTGTTTTTT.

The sample holds a few counts of this clone. The chain couples TRBV6-4 to TRBJ1-2; 7 nucleotides align to TRBD1. J lost 2 bases, V lost 10 bases, and 13 bases had no gene match. Germline V lookup: CDR1 MRHNA, CDR2 SNTAGT. The CDR3 is made up of 15 amino acids. CDR3 sequence reads: CAIDTPGQRNYGYTF. The CDR3 region has the DNA TGTGCCATCGACACTCCGGGACAGCGAAACTATGGCTACACCTTC.

V gene TRBV4-3 combines with J gene TRBJ1-1, with a weak D call TRBD1 (5 bases). Trimming removed 0 bases at V and 0 bases at J, with 11 bases between. Germline CDR1 and CDR2: LGHNA and YSLEER. This CDR3 spans 16 amino acids. CDR3 in amino acids: CASSQDIARVNTEAFF. CDR3 DNA: TGCGCCAGCAGCCAAGATATCGCCAGGGTGAACACTGAAGCTTTCTTT.

The chain employs TRBV5-1 and TRBJ2-3; 7 bases are shared with TRBD2. Per germline, CDR1 SGHRS and CDR2 YFSETQ. Trimming at V came to 1 base and at J to 4 bases, leaving 12 bases not matched to a gene. The CDR3 has 17 residues. This CDR3 reads CASSLRGPGLGSDTQYF. CDR3 DNA: TGCGCCAGCAGCTTGAGGGGACCAGGACTAGGTTCAGATACGCAGTATTTT.

The V gene is TRBV19, the J gene TRBJ1-2, with D tentatively TRBD1 (5 bases). This CDR3 has 13 residues. CDR1 and CDR2 (germline): LNHDA, SQIVND (reference sequence). Trimming removed 2 bases at V and 1 base at J, with 5 bases between. The CDR3: CASSIQGNYGYTF. Here the CDR3 DNA reads TGTGCCAGTAGTATACAGGGTAACTATGGCTACACCTTC.

The V gene is TRBV5-1, the J gene TRBJ1-1, with 8 bases identical to TRBD1. This CDR3 is 15 amino acids long. CDR1 and CDR2 (germline): SGHRS, YFSETQ. J lost 1 base, V lost 4 bases, and 6 bases had no gene match. The CDR3 DNA is TGCGCCAGCAGCGTAACAGGGGGAGGGAACACTGAAGCTTTCTTT. Its translation: CASSVTGGGNTEAFF.

This clone was counted once. The chain couples TRBV2 to TRBJ1-5; possible D gene TRBD1, 6 bases. Trimming pared 7 bases from V and 7 bases from J, leaving 17 bases between. The length of the CDR3 is 14 residues. The germline V gene has CDR1 SNHLY and CDR2 FYNNEI. The CDR3 is CASTEGRGEQPQHF. DNA for the CDR3: TGTGCCAGCACCGAAGGCAGGGGTGAACAGCCCCAGCATTTT. The full variable domain, completed using reference TRBV2 and TRBJ1-5, is EPEVTQTPSHQVTQMGQEVILRCVPISNHLYFYWYRQILGQKVEFLVSFYNNEISEKSEIFDDQFSVERPDGSNFTLKIRSTKLEDSAMYFCASTEGRGEQPQHFGDGTRLSIL.

This clone appeared a single time. This chain uses TRBV12-5 with TRBJ1-4, with 9 bases that match TRBD1. With 5 bases clipped from V and 5 bases from J, the junction kept 12 bases outside the gene matches. This CDR3 has 17 residues. Germline CDR1 LGHNT, CDR2 FRNRAP. The CDR3 DNA follows: TGTGCTAGTGGTCCAAACTACGGGACAGGGAAAAATGAAAAACTGTTTTTT. Translated: CASGPNYGTGKNEKLFF.

J is TRBJ1-4 and V is TRBV6-5, with 7 positions matching TRBD1. Germline CDR1 MNHEY, CDR2 SVGAGI. The ends lost 6 bases at V and 8 bases at J; junction bases unmatched: 6. The CDR3 contains 13 residues. DNA of the CDR3: TGTGCCAGCAGGATGACAGGGCTAGAAAAACTGTTTTTT. Amino acids: CASRMTGLEKLFF.

The gene calls are TRBV3-1 (or the pseudogene TRBV3-2) and TRBJ1-5; TRBD1 matches at 8 bases. J gave up 5 bases and V 5 bases, and 2 bases lay outside the gene matches. Germline CDR1 LGHDT, CDR2 YNNKEL (reference sequence). The CDR3 has 13 residues. The chain's CDR3 is CASSIQGDQPQHF. CDR3 DNA sequence: TGTGCCAGCAGCATACAGGGGGATCAGCCCCAGCATTTT.

Only one count was recorded for this clone. This chain joins TRBV9 and TRBJ2-3; D possibly corresponds to TRBD2 (6 bases). The ends were cut back, 3 bases at V and 0 bases at J, with 11 bases in the middle. Germline V CDR1 and CDR2: SGDLS, YYNGEE. This CDR3 contains 15 residues. CDR3 amino acids: CASSAGGFSTDTQYF. In DNA, the CDR3 is TGTGCCAGCAGCGCCGGGGGTTTTAGCACAGATACGCAGTATTTT. The entire variable domain, with the rest obtained from reference TRBV9 and TRBJ2-3, is as follows: DSGVTQTPKHLITATGQRVTLRCSPRSGDLSVYWYQQSLDQGLQFLIQYYNGEERAKGNILERFSAQQFPDLHSELNLSSLELGDSALYFCASSAGGFSTDTQYFGPGTRLTVL.

Turning to this clone: The identical CDR3 is also encoded by other nucleotide sequences in the sample. This chain uses TRBV5-6 with TRBJ1-3; no clear D gene. The germline V gene encodes CDR1 SGHDT and CDR2 YYEEEE. The CDR3 totals 14 residues. V lost 2 bases, J lost 1 base, and 7 bases lay in between. CDR3 loop: CASSLRGSGNTIYF. In DNA form, the CDR3 reads TGTGCCAGCAGCTTACGGGGTTCTGGAAACACCATATATTTT.

CDR3 in DNA: TGTGCCAGTATCCTAGGACAGGGGAGAGGCGGGGAGCTGTTTTTT. Protein sequence: CASILGQGRGGELFF. The V gene is TRBV19, the J gene TRBJ2-2; 9 bases are shared with TRBD1. This CDR3 has 15 amino acids. After removal of 7 bases from V and 7 bases from J, the junction contained 10 bases not matched to a gene. Germline-derived CDR1 and CDR2 are LNHDA and SQIVND (reference sequence). The full variable domain, its missing parts supplied by reference TRBV19 and TRBJ2-2, is DGGITQSPKYLFRKEGQNVTLSCEQNLNHDAMYWYRQDPGQGLRLIYYSQIVNDFQKGDIAEGYSVSREKKESFPLTVTSAQKNPTAFYLCASILGQGRGGELFFGEGSRLTVL.

This clone has just a few counts. The chain recombines TRBV25-1 with TRBJ1-6; D is perhaps TRBD1 (6 bases). This CDR3 spans 15 amino acids. The germline V and J ends were trimmed by 4 bases and 8 bases, with 15 bases remaining between them. Germline V gene lookup returns CDR1 MGHDK and CDR2 SYGVNS. The CDR3 region is CASSASAGAYSPLHF. Here the CDR3 DNA reads TGTGCCAGCAGTGCAAGCGCGGGGGCGTATTCACCCCTCCACTTT. Full variable domain (missing parts from reference TRBV25-1 and TRBJ1-6): EADIYQTPRYLVIGTGKKITLECSQTMGHDKMYWYQQDPGMELHLIHYSYGVNSTEKGDLSSESTVSRIRTEHFPLTLESARPSHTSQYLCASSASAGAYSPLHFGNGTRLTVT.

This chain connects TRBV4-2 to TRBJ2-7, with D perhaps TRBD1 (6 bases). CDR1 and CDR2 (germline): LGHNA, YNFKEQ. The length of the CDR3 is 11 residues. Trimming removed 8 bases at V and 5 bases at J, with 10 bases between. The DNA for the CDR3 is TGTGCCAGCGCGACAGGCGACGAGCAGTACTTC. Its protein is CASATGDEQYF.

The chain employs TRBV7-9 and TRBJ2-5; TRBD2 matches 10 bases. In germline, CDR1 is SEHNR, CDR2 FQNEAQ (reference sequence). CDR3 size: 13 residues. V was pared by 5 bases and J by 5 bases, with 2 bases of the junction left unmatched. CDR3 bases: TGTGCCAGCAGCAATAGCGGGGGGGAGACCCAGTACTTC. Translating gives CASSNSGGETQYF.

The genes are TRBV18 and TRBJ2-7; D unclear. Germline-derived CDR1 and CDR2 are KGHSH and LQKENI. The ends were cut back, 5 bases at V and 1 base at J, with 9 bases in the middle. This CDR3 has 13 amino acids. CDR3 sequence reads: CASSNTRSYEQYF. DNA of the CDR3: TGTGCCAGCTCAAATACACGTTCCTACGAGCAGTACTTC.

The genes are TRBV6-1 and TRBJ1-5; 10 positions match TRBD1. V was pared by 4 bases and J by 6 bases, with 12 bases of the junction left unmatched. Germline V gene sequence: CDR1 MNHNS, CDR2 SASEGT. The CDR3 extends over 17 amino acids. In nucleotides, the CDR3 is TGTGCCAGCAGTGCTACCGGGACAGGGGACTCCGGTCAGCCCCAGCATTTT. Its protein product is CASSATGTGDSGQPQHF.